This is a list of T cell receptor beta chains from one sample in a study of response to subunit inactivated influenza vaccine. TCRdb re-called the RT-PCR reads with MiXCR, one entry per CDR3 protein. The data hold approximately 520,000 distinct CDR3 sequences, with 16% observed a single time. The input for sequencing was CD4+ T cells sorted from PBMCs, taken around 2 years after vaccination. These receptors were taken from a man aged 45 to 70 who received an inactivated influenza vaccine. CDR3s include the opening cysteine and the closing phenylalanine or tryptophan. Each record gives: D gene, clone size, J gene, V gene, CDR3 protein, CDR3 DNA. D genes are given only for firm matches. A row's size may be missing; if present it is once, few, many or a size class.

TRBD2	-	TRBJ2-1	TRBV19	CASSAPTSGRAVTKQFF	TGTGCCAGTAGTGCACCAACTAGCGGGAGGGCGGTAACAAAGCAGTTCTTC
-	-	TRBJ2-6	TRBV10-3	CAIPGVAGGSGANVLTF	TGTGCCATCCCAGGGGTAGCTGGAGGCTCTGGGGCCAACGTCCTGACTTTC
-	-	TRBJ2-1	TRBV4-1	CASSQDRDTEQFF	TGCGCCAGCAGCCAAGACCGGGATACTGAGCAGTTCTTC
TRBD2	-	TRBJ2-1	TRBV20-1	CSARVREGHSEQFF	TGCAGTGCTAGAGTGCGGGAGGGCCACAGTGAGCAGTTCTTC
-	few	TRBJ2-3	TRBV7-2	CASSFRDTDTQYF	TGTGCCAGCAGCTTCAGGGACACAGATACGCAGTATTTT
-	-	TRBJ2-5	TRBV7-9	CASSPGGLREETQYF	TGTGCCAGCAGCCCCGGGGGGCTGAGAGAAGAGACCCAGTACTTC
TRBD1	many	TRBJ2-5	TRBV7-9	CASSGTVGETQYF	TGTGCCAGCAGCGGGACAGTGGGGGAGACCCAGTACTTC
TRBD1	-	TRBJ2-7	TRBV7-9	CASSVLTGATYEQYF	TGTGCCAGCAGCGTCCTAACAGGGGCCACTTACGAGCAGTACTTC
TRBD2	-	TRBJ2-7	TRBV2	CASSEAPGASGPYEQYF	TGTGCCAGCAGTGAAGCCCCTGGCGCTAGCGGACCTTACGAGCAGTACTTC
TRBD1	few	TRBJ1-5	TRBV30	CAWSGTGSGQPQHF	TGTGCCTGGAGTGGGACAGGGTCAGGTCAGCCCCAGCATTTT
TRBD2	few	TRBJ2-1	TRBV28	CASRGTRGGRDNEQFF	TGTGCCAGCAGAGGGACTCGGGGGGGCCGGGACAATGAGCAGTTCTTC
-	few	TRBJ2-1	TRBV10-3	CAISLTPLSPLEQFF	TGTGCCATCAGCCTAACGCCTCTATCTCCCCTTGAGCAGTTCTTC
TRBD1	few	TRBJ2-2	TRBV10-3	CAIKGTGGITGELFF	TGTGCCATCAAGGGGACAGGGGGCATCACCGGGGAGCTGTTTTTT
TRBD2	-	TRBJ2-2	TRBV5-6	CASSFGGGRAGELFF	TGTGCCAGCAGCTTTGGCGGGGGGAGGGCCGGGGAGCTGTTTTTT
TRBD1	-	TRBJ1-5	TRBV20-1	CSAKRGTAINSNQPQHF	TGCAGTGCTAAACGGGGGACAGCGATTAATAGCAATCAGCCCCAGCATTTT
-	few	TRBJ2-7	TRBV15	CATSSTSYEQYF	TGTGCCACCAGCTCGACATCCTACGAGCAGTACTTC
TRBD1	-	TRBJ2-5	TRBV14	CASSPSDRVILGETQYF	TGTGCCAGCAGCCCTTCGGACAGGGTGATTTTAGGAGAGACCCAGTACTTC
TRBD1	few	TRBJ2-5	TRBV10-3	CASNRQGAAETQYF	TGTGCCTCCAACCGGCAGGGGGCCGCGGAGACCCAGTACTTC
TRBD1	-	TRBJ2-1	TRBV12-3/TRBV12-4	CASRVDRVSEQFF	TGTGCCAGCAGGGTGGACAGGGTTAGTGAGCAGTTCTTC
-	-	TRBJ2-3	TRBV7-2	CASSLVGGNTDTQYF	TGTGCCAGCAGCTTAGTCGGGGGCAACACAGATACGCAGTATTTT
TRBD2	-	TRBJ2-1	TRBV14	CASSRLAGGAFGQFF	TGTGCCAGCAGCCGTCTAGCGGGGGGGGCCTTTGGGCAGTTCTTC
-	-	TRBJ2-7	TRBV28	CASSLLPTKSHEQYF	TGTGCCAGCAGTTTGCTCCCCACAAAATCCCACGAGCAGTACTTC
TRBD2	-	TRBJ2-1	TRBV3-1	CASSQASGGPSYNEQFF	TGTGCCAGCAGCCAAGCCAGCGGGGGGCCCTCCTACAATGAGCAGTTCTTC
-	few	TRBJ2-5	TRBV7-2	CASSIGLPKETQYF	TGTGCCAGCAGCATTGGACTACCTAAAGAGACCCAGTACTTC
TRBD1	-	TRBJ2-3	TRBV11-2	CASSRGQTRTDTQYF	TGTGCCAGCAGCCGGGGACAGACGCGCACAGATACGCAGTATTTT
TRBD1	few	TRBJ2-1	TRBV28	CASSNPGQGAGEQFF	TGTGCCAGCAGTAACCCGGGACAGGGGGCCGGGGAGCAGTTCTTC
-	many	TRBJ2-3	TRBV19	CASRSTGKSLDTQYF	TGTGCCAGTAGGAGTACAGGGAAAAGCCTCGATACGCAGTATTTT
-	-	TRBJ2-6	TRBV5-1	CASNQLVVSGANVLTF	TGCGCCAGCAACCAGCTAGTTGTCTCTGGGGCCAACGTCCTGACTTTC
-	-	TRBJ2-3	TRBV10-3	CAISEGFRGSGTDTQYF	TGTGCCATCAGTGAGGGGTTTCGGGGATCTGGCACAGATACGCAGTATTTT
-	few	TRBJ1-4	TRBV28	CASSPTAAPEKLFF	TGTGCCAGCAGCCCGACAGCGGCCCCTGAAAAACTGTTTTTT
TRBD1	-	TRBJ1-5	TRBV20-1	CSAEGQGFWNQPQHF	TGCAGTGCAGAGGGACAGGGGTTTTGGAATCAGCCCCAGCATTTT
TRBD1	few	TRBJ2-7	TRBV5-1	CASSLDTGGVYEQYF	TGCGCCAGCAGCTTGGATACAGGGGGCGTTTACGAGCAGTACTTC
-	many	TRBJ1-1	TRBV16	CASSQRAGDIQAFF	TGTGCCAGCAGCCAAAGGGCAGGGGACATTCAAGCTTTCTTT
-	-	TRBJ2-3	TRBV24-1	CATRGGITDTQYF	TGTGCCACCAGGGGCGGGATCACAGATACGCAGTATTTT
-	-	TRBJ1-6	TRBV6-5	CASSSEVGRTNSPLHF	TGTGCCAGCAGTTCAGAAGTGGGACGGACTAATTCACCCCTCCACTTT
-	few	TRBJ2-1	TRBV20-1	CSARFRTSSSYNEQFF	TGCAGTGCTAGATTTAGGACGTCTAGCTCCTACAATGAGCAGTTCTTC